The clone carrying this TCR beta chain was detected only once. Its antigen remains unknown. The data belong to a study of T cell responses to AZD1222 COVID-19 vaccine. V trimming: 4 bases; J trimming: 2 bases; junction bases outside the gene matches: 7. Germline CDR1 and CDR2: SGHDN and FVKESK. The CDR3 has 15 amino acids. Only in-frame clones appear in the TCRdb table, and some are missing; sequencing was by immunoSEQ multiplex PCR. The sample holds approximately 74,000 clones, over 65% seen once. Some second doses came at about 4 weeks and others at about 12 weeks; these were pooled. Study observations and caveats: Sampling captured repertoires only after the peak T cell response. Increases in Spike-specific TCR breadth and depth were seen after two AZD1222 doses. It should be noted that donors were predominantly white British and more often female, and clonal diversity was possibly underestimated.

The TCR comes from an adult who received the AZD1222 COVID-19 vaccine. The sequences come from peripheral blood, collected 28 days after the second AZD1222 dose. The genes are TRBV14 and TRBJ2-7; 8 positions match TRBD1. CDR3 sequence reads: CASSLRTGRAYEQYF. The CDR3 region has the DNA TGTGCCAGCAGCCTGAGGACAGGGAGAGCCTACGAGCAGTACTTC.